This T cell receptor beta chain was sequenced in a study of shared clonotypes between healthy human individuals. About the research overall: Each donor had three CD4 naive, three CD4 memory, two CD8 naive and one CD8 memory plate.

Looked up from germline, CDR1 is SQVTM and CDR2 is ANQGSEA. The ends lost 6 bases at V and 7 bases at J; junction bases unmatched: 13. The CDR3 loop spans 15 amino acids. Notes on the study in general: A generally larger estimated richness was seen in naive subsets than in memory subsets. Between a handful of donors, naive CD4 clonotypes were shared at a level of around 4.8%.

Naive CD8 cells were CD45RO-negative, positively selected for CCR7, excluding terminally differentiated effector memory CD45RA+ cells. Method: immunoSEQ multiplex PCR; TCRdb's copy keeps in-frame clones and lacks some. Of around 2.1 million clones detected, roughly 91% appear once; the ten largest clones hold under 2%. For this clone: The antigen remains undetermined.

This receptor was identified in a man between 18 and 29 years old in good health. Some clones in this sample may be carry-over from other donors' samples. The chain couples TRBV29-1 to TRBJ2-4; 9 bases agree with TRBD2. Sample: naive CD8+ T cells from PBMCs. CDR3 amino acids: CSVTVKREDRNIQYF. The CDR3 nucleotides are TGCAGCGTCACCGTTAAGCGGGAGGATCGTAACATTCAGTACTTC.